These 17 T cell receptor beta chains were all obtained from the same sample, sequenced in a study of shared clonotypes between healthy human individuals. TCRdb's table, derived via immunoSEQ multiplex PCR, lists solely in-frame clones and lacks some. The sample lists about 750,000 clones; nearly 95% were seen once. The naive CD8 subset, CD45RO-negative cells positively selected for CCR7, excluded terminally differentiated effector memory CD45RA+ cells. Sequencing input: naive CD8+ T cells sorted from blood. The receptors originated from a man aged 25 to 40 in good health.

The chain joins TRBV25-1 to TRBJ2-1; D not certain. Germline lookup yields CDR1 MGHDK and CDR2 SYGVNS. The CDR3 loop spans 13 amino acids. V lost 3 bases and J lost 6, with 9 bases in between. CDR3 nucleotides: TGTGCCAGCAGTGAGGTCCGTAGCAATGAGCAGTTCTTC. Translated, it gives CASSEVRSNEQFF.

This clone was found once. The gene calls are TRBV5-6 and TRBJ2-1; unclear D gene. This CDR3 is built from 13 residues. The germline V gene has CDR1 SGHDT and CDR2 YYEEEE. Trimming took off 4 bases at V and 0 bases at J, with 5 bases between the two ends. CDR3 loop: CASSASSYNEQFF. Written as DNA, the CDR3 is TGTGCCAGCAGCGCGAGCTCCTACAATGAGCAGTTCTTC.

The chain is built from TRBV4-3 and TRBJ1-5; the match to TRBD1 covers 12 bases. The CDR3 extends over 15 amino acids. Germline-derived CDR1 and CDR2 are LGHNA and YSLEER. V was pared by 3 bases and J by 7 bases, with 4 bases of the junction left unmatched. CDR3 in amino acids: CASSHGTGGEQPQHF. The CDR3, as DNA: TGCGCCAGCAGCCACGGGACAGGGGGCGAGCAGCCCCAGCATTTT.

The rearrangement links TRBV7-9 to TRBJ2-7; weak D call: TRBD1 (6 bases). There are 14 residues in the CDR3. Germline CDR1 and CDR2: SEHNR and FQNEAQ (reference sequence). The V end was cut by 4 bases, the J end by 1 base, with 11 bases between. In nucleotides, the CDR3 is TGTGCCAGCAGCTCCCAGGGGATGTCCTACGAGCAGTACTTC. This encodes CASSSQGMSYEQYF.

The V call is TRBV6-4, the J call TRBJ2-2; possibly TRBD1 for D (6 bases). The CDR3 loop spans 14 amino acids. V lost 6 bases to trimming and J lost 1 base, with 9 bases between them. The germline V gene has CDR1 MRHNA and CDR2 SNTAGT. In DNA form, the CDR3 reads TGTGCCAGCAGACCGGGACAGAACACCGGGGAGCTGTTTTTT. Encoded protein: CASRPGQNTGELFF.

In this sample, this clone turned up a few times. V is TRBV2 and J is TRBJ1-2; D is ambiguous. This CDR3 has 12 amino acids. Trimming stripped 8 bases from V and 7 bases from J, with 14 bases between. Germline CDR1 SNHLY, CDR2 FYNNEI. In nucleotides, the CDR3 is TGTGCCAGCTATATTCGGGCTGGTGGCTACACCTTC. It translates to CASYIRAGGYTF.

The gene calls are TRBV10-3 and TRBJ2-3; 7 bases fit TRBD1. The CDR3 is 13 amino acids. The trim removed 7 bases at V and 6 bases at J, leaving 7 bases unmatched. The germline V gene encodes CDR1 ENHRY and CDR2 SYGVKD. CDR3 DNA: TGTGCCATCATGGAAGGGGGCGAGGATACGCAGTATTTT. Translating gives CAIMEGGEDTQYF.

The V and J genes are TRBV7-9 and TRBJ2-3, with D maybe TRBD2 (6 bases). The CDR3 is 15 residues long. The V and J ends lost 1 base and 2 bases respectively, with 10 bases between them. Per the germline V gene, CDR1 is SEHNR and CDR2 is FQNEAQ (reference sequence). The CDR3 loop is CASSLVRGDTDTQYF. CDR3 coding DNA: TGTGCCAGCAGCTTAGTGCGGGGAGACACAGATACGCAGTATTTT.

This clone was recorded once. V gene TRBV28 combines with J gene TRBJ2-1, with 10 bases lining up with TRBD2. Germline CDR1 and CDR2: MDHEN and SYDVKM. V lost 7 bases and J lost 6; bases outside the gene matches: 9. The CDR3 extends over 15 amino acids. In DNA form, the CDR3 reads TGTGCCAGCATAGCGGGAGGCTCTTGGATCAATGAGCAGTTCTTC. Protein sequence: CASIAGGSWINEQFF.

This clone was seen only once. This chain connects TRBV6-5 to TRBJ1-1; D is possibly TRBD1 (5 bases). Germline V gene data show CDR1 as MNHEY and CDR2 as SVGAGI. V was pared by 0 bases and J by 4 bases, with 12 bases between. The CDR3 is made up of 15 amino acids. The CDR3 DNA is TGTGCCAGCAGTTACTCGAGGGGTGGGGGCACTGAAGCTTTCTTT. It is translated as CASSYSRGGGTEAFF.

The J gene is TRBJ1-2, the V gene TRBV9; D is perhaps TRBD1 (6 bases). This CDR3 is built from 16 residues. Deletions cut 4 bases from V and 6 bases from J, with 22 bases between. Germline V gene lookup returns CDR1 SGDLS and CDR2 YYNGEE. Written as DNA, the CDR3 is TGTGCCAGCAGCACCCCGCTCAAAGGGGGGCGTGATGGCTACACCTTC. Encoded protein: CASSTPLKGGRDGYTF. Drawing the rest from reference TRBV9 and TRBJ1-2, the complete variable domain is DSGVTQTPKHLITATGQRVTLRCSPRSGDLSVYWYQQSLDQGLQFLIQYYNGEERAKGNILERFSAQQFPDLHSELNLSSLELGDSALYFCASSTPLKGGRDGYTFGSGTRLTVV.

The V gene is TRBV18, the J gene TRBJ1-2; TRBD1 matches 7 bases. This CDR3 is 15 amino acids long. CDR1 and CDR2 (germline): KGHSH, LQKENI. V lost 0 bases to trimming and J lost 2 bases; unmatched junction nucleotides: 3. The CDR3 sequence is CASSPPLGQNYGYTF. The CDR3 coding sequence is TGTGCCAGCTCACCACCGTTGGGACAGAACTATGGCTACACCTTC.

This chain joins TRBV7-8 and TRBJ2-1; D is possibly TRBD1 (5 bases). Trimming took off 5 bases at V and 3 bases at J, with 20 bases between the two ends. Per germline, CDR1 SGHVS and CDR2 FQNEAQ. There are 17 residues in the CDR3. CDR3 sequence reads: CASSRTGYQKLYNEQFF. The CDR3 nucleotides are TGTGCCAGCAGCCGCACAGGCTACCAGAAACTCTACAATGAGCAGTTCTTC.

The chain recombines TRBV11-2 with TRBJ2-7; a weak D match, TRBD1 (6 bases). This CDR3 spans 11 amino acids. In germline, CDR1 is SGHAT, CDR2 FQNNGV. The V gene lost 5 bases and the J gene lost 5 bases, with 7 bases spanning the gap. In DNA form, the CDR3 reads TGTGCCAGCAGCCGGGACAACGAGCAGTACTTC. Protein: CASSRDNEQYF.

The V call is TRBV9, the J call TRBJ2-1; D gene unclear. CDR3 length equals 15 residues. The V end lost 0 bases, the J end lost 0 bases, and 7 bases lay between the germline ends. In germline, CDR1 is SGDLS, CDR2 YYNGEE. The CDR3 loop reads CASSVVDVSYNEQFF. The CDR3 coding sequence is TGTGCCAGCAGCGTAGTGGACGTCTCCTACAATGAGCAGTTCTTC.

V usage is TRBV10-3 and J usage is TRBJ1-1; D might be TRBD1 (5 bases). Germline assignment: CDR1 ENHRY and CDR2 SYGVKD. V lost 0 bases and J lost 1, with 12 bases in between. This CDR3 is 16 amino acids long. CDR3 amino acids: CAISESRARRNTEAFF. The CDR3 DNA reads TGTGCCATCAGTGAGTCCAGGGCCCGACGGAACACTGAAGCTTTCTTT.

J is TRBJ2-1 and V is TRBV4-1; TRBD2 agrees at 7 bases. From germline, CDR1 is MGHRA and CDR2 YSYEKL. This CDR3 is built from 15 residues. V trimming: 8 bases; J trimming: 8 bases; junction bases outside the gene matches: 15. The CDR3 nucleotides are TGCGCCAGCTCTCCTTTGGGACTATCGGGATATGAGCAGTTCTTC. Its protein product is CASSPLGLSGYEQFF.